This TCR beta chain was recovered during a study of high-grade serous ovarian cancer treatment subgroups. Across the whole study: On average, just over 14,000 reads and 7,000 to 8,500 unique TCR beta rearrangements were obtained per sample. General study findings and limits: Bulk tumor TCR sequencing gave no spatial information. Same-patient tumor repertoires overlapped at about 0.095 to 0.79; different patients barely overlapped. Only CDR3 was analyzed; CDR1 and CDR2 were not.

Sequencing was performed with immunoSEQ multiplex PCR; in TCRdb, only in-frame clones are kept and a portion is missing. The repertoire holds 7,500 or so clones, 78% seen once, with 11% in the top ten. The tumor samples were collected prior to definitive surgery or chemotherapy. Comment on this clone: Its target is unknown.

The CDR3 loop spans 13 amino acids. Per the germline V gene, CDR1 is MDHEN and CDR2 is SYDVKM. Unmatched junction bases numbered 8, after V lost 8 bases and J lost 5 bases. The sequence came from a human donor with high-grade serous ovarian cancer. This chain uses TRBV28 with TRBJ2-7; TRBD2 matches 8 bases. Sequencing was carried out using tumor tissue. The CDR3 region has the DNA TGTGCCAGCCGGGGGGGAAGCTTCCACGAGCAGTACTTC. This sequence encodes CASRGGSFHEQYF.